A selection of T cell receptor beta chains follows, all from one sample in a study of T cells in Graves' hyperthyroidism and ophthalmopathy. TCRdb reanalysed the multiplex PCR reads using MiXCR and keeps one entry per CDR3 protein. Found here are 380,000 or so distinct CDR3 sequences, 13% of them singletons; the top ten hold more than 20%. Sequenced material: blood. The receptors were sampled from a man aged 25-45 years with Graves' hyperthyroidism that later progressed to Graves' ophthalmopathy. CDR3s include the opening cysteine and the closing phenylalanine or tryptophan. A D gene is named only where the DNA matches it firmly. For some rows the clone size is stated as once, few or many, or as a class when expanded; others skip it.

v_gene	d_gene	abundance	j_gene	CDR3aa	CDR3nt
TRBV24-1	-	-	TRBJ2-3	CATSDPGSGTSTDTQYF	TGTGCCACCAGTGACCCAGGTAGCGGAACTAGCACAGATACGCAGTATTTT
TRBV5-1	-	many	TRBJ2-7	CASSLSGRVYEQYF	TGCGCCAGCAGCTTGTCAGGGCGAGTGTACGAGCAGTACTTC
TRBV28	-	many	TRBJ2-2	CASSLARGGTGELFF	TGTGCCAGCAGTTTGGCCAGGGGTGGAACCGGGGAGCTGTTTTTT
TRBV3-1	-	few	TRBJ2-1	CASSQTRNNEQFF	TGTGCCAGCAGCCAAACTAGGAACAATGAGCAGTTCTTC
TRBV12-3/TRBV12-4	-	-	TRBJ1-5	CDSSLSGGNQPQHF	TGTGACAGCAGTTTATCGGGGGGGAATCAGCCCCAGCATTTT
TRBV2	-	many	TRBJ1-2	CASSGSRSDYYGYTF	TGTGCCAGCAGTGGGTCCAGGTCTGACTACTATGGCTACACCTTC
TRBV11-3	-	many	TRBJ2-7	CASNPSDSYEQYF	TGTGCCAGCAATCCGTCGGACTCCTACGAGCAGTACTTC
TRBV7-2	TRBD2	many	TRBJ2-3	CASSFKLAGGTDTQYF	TGTGCCAGCAGCTTTAAACTAGCGGGGGGAACAGATACGCAGTATTTT
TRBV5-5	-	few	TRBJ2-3	CASASVQDTQYF	TGTGCCAGCGCGTCGGTTCAAGATACGCAGTATTTT
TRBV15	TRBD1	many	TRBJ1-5	CATSITGGAGQPQHF	TGTGCCACCAGTATAACAGGGGGCGCAGGGCAGCCCCAGCATTTT
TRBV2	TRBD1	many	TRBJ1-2	CASSVGQGASGYTF	TGTGCCAGCAGTGTGGGGCAGGGGGCGAGTGGCTACACCTTC
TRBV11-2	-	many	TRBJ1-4	CASSFAGTEKLFF	TGTGCCAGCAGCTTTGCGGGAACAGAAAAACTGTTTTTT
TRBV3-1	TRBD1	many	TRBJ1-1	CASSQQPGQGALAFF	TGTGCCAGCAGCCAACAACCGGGACAGGGGGCGCTTGCTTTCTTT
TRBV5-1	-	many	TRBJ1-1	CASSLVPFGNTEAFF	TGCGCCAGCAGCTTGGTACCCTTCGGAAACACTGAAGCTTTCTTT
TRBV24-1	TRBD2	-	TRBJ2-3	CATSDFVGLAGQSDTQYF	TGTGCCACCAGTGATTTTGTGGGACTAGCGGGGCAGTCTGATACGCAGTATTTT
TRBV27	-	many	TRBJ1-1	CASSLKTGLNTEAFF	TGTGCCAGCAGCCTAAAGACAGGCCTGAACACTGAAGCTTTCTTT
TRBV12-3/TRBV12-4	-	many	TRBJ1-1	CASSNRVAEAFF	TGTGCCAGCAGCAACAGGGTTGCTGAAGCTTTCTTT
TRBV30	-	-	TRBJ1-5	CAWSPTMGGNQPQHF	TGTGCCTGGAGTCCAACTATGGGGGGTAATCAGCCCCAGCATTTT
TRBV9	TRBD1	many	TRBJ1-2	CASSVWPGGGGYTF	TGTGCCAGCAGCGTATGGCCAGGGGGCGGTGGCTACACCTTC
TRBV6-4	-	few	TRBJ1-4	CASMGLGSSEKLFF	TGTGCCAGCATGGGGCTCGGAAGTAGTGAAAAACTGTTTTTT
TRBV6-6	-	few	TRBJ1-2	CASSYGGRYTF	TGTGCCAGCAGTTACGGGGGACGCTACACCTTC
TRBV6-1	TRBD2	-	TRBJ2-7	CASSWGEGSYEQYF	TGTGCCAGCAGCTGGGGGGAGGGATCCTACGAGCAGTACTTC
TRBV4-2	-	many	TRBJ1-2	CASSRRGKGYTF	TGTGCCAGCAGCCGGCGGGGGAAAGGCTACACCTTC
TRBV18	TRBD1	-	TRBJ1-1	CASSHINRGQGTEAFF	TGTGCCAGCTCACATATTAACAGGGGGCAGGGCACTGAAGCTTTCTTT
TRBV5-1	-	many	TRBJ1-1	CASSLAGRSKAFF	TGCGCCAGCAGCTTGGCCGGGCGGTCCAAAGCTTTCTTT
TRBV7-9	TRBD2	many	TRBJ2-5	CASRRLAGAQETQYF	TGTGCCAGCCGGAGGCTAGCGGGGGCACAAGAGACCCAGTACTTC
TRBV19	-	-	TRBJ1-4	CASSMTAQGQYEKLFF	TGTGCCAGTAGTATGACGGCCCAGGGTCAATACGAAAAACTGTTTTTT
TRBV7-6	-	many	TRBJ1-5	CASSRMKGYYSNQPQHF	TGTGCCAGCAGCCGGATGAAGGGGTACTATAGCAATCAGCCCCAGCATTTT
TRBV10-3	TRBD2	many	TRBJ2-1	CAIRPSGSSYNEQFF	TGTGCCATCAGGCCTAGCGGGAGCTCCTACAATGAGCAGTTCTTC
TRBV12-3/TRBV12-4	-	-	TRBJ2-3	CASSLVLRGTDTQYF	TGTGCCAGCAGTTTAGTTTTACGGGGCACAGATACGCAGTATTTT
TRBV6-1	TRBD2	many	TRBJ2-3	CASSLAGGHGDTQYF	TGTGCCAGCAGTTTAGCGGGGGGGCATGGAGATACGCAGTATTTT